This entry lists 21 T cell receptor beta chains sequenced from one sample in a study of blood T cell repertoires in COVID-19. The protocol was immunoSEQ multiplex PCR, while the TCRdb copy is restricted to in-frame clones and leaves out a portion. The table has 150,000 to 200,000 clones, around 81% seen once. The sample comprised peripheral blood. The receptors were gathered from a human donor with acute or convalescent COVID-19. The donor label of this sample is uncertain.

This clone was counted only a few times. The rearrangement joins TRBV7-9 to TRBJ1-1; possible D gene TRBD1, 5 bases. This CDR3 contains 14 residues. The germline gives CDR1 SEHNR, CDR2 FQNEAQ (reference sequence). V lost 3 bases and J 3 bases, leaving 11 bases between the germline ends. CDR3 sequence reads: CASSLGGAYTEAFF. For the CDR3, the DNA is TGTGCCAGCAGCTTGGGGGGAGCCTACACTGAAGCTTTCTTT. Looking up the rest from reference TRBV7-9 and TRBJ1-1 gives the full variable domain: DTGVSQNPRHKITKRGQNVTFRCDPISEHNRLYWYRQTLGQGPEFLTYFQNEAQLEKSRLLSDRFSAERPKGSFSTLEIQRTEQGDSAMYLCASSLGGAYTEAFFGQGTRLTVV.

This clone came up a few times. The J gene is TRBJ1-1, the V gene TRBV3-1 (or the pseudogene TRBV3-2); possible D gene TRBD1, 6 bases. V shed 4 bases and J shed 7 bases, with 13 bases lying between them. The germline V gene encodes CDR1 LGHDT and CDR2 YNNKEL (reference sequence). The CDR3 contains 13 residues. CDR3: CASSLTGLGEAFF. The CDR3 DNA sequence: TGTGCCAGCAGCCTGACAGGTTTAGGTGAAGCTTTCTTT.

The J gene is TRBJ1-2, the V gene TRBV3-1 (or the pseudogene TRBV3-2); D is uncertain. There are 12 residues in the CDR3. Germline loops: CDR1 LGHDT, CDR2 YNNKEL (reference sequence). Trimming stripped 9 bases from V and 8 bases from J, with 16 bases between. CDR3 residues: CASHEGSGGYTF. As DNA, the CDR3 is TGTGCCAGTCATGAAGGCAGCGGGGGCTACACCTTC.

The chain combines TRBV30 with TRBJ1-1; no clear D gene. The CDR3 length is 15 residues. The V gene lost 4 bases and the J gene lost 0 bases, with 15 bases spanning the gap. Germline V lookup: CDR1 GTSNPN, CDR2 SVGIG (reference sequence). The DNA for the CDR3 is TGTGCCTGGACACGAGGGAAAGGCATGAACACTGAAGCTTTCTTT. It codes for CAWTRGKGMNTEAFF.

J is TRBJ1-2 and V is TRBV6-1; D gene unclear. Trimming stripped 2 bases from V and 3 bases from J, with 7 bases between. Looked up from germline, CDR1 is MNHNS and CDR2 is SASEGT. The CDR3 sequence is 13 residues long. As DNA, the CDR3 is TGTGCCAGCAGTGAAAGTACAGACTATGGCTACACCTTC. Protein product: CASSESTDYGYTF.

The chain couples TRBV5-8 to TRBJ1-5; 7 nucleotides align to TRBD1. Germline CDR1 and CDR2: SGHTS and YDEGEE. V was clipped by 5 bases and J by 6 bases; unmatched bases: 8. The CDR3 covers 14 residues. The CDR3 here is CASRDRAPGQPQHF. In DNA form, the CDR3 reads TGTGCCAGCAGAGACAGGGCGCCGGGTCAGCCCCAGCATTTT.

V gene TRBV27 combines with J gene TRBJ1-2; TRBD1 matches 7 bases. J gave up 2 bases and V 5 bases, and 2 bases lay outside the gene matches. CDR1 is MNHEY, CDR2 SMNVEV, per germline (reference sequence). The CDR3 extends over 13 amino acids. The CDR3 nucleotides are TGTGCCAGCAGTCCACAGGGGAACTATGGCTACACCTTC. Translating it yields CASSPQGNYGYTF.

The CDR3 nucleotides read TGCAGTGCTGCTCGAGAGGAGCAGTTCTTC. Translated, it gives CSAAREEQFF. V and J are TRBV20-1 and TRBJ2-1; D remains unclear. The CDR3 sequence is 10 residues long. The germline V and J ends were trimmed by 5 bases and 10 bases, with 9 bases remaining between them. CDR1 is DFQATT, CDR2 SNEGSKA, per germline (reference sequence).

This chain links TRBV6-1 with TRBJ1-2; 7 nucleotides line up with TRBD1. V dropped 2 bases and J dropped 4; count of bases not matched to a gene: 7. Germline lookup yields CDR1 MNHNS and CDR2 SASEGT. This CDR3 comprises 15 residues. The CDR3: CASSEFGNRGYGYTF. The CDR3 coding sequence is TGTGCCAGCAGTGAATTTGGTAACAGGGGCTATGGCTACACCTTC.

V usage is TRBV5-1 and J usage is TRBJ2-5; no clear D gene. Germline V CDR1 and CDR2: SGHRS, YFSETQ. The V end was cut by 0 bases, the J end by 2 bases, with 8 bases between. The CDR3 is 14 residues long. DNA of the CDR3: TGCGCCAGCAGCTTGGACAGCCTTCAAGAGACCCAGTACTTC. Amino acid sequence: CASSLDSLQETQYF.

This clone was detected once. The V gene is TRBV5-6, the J gene TRBJ1-2, with D possibly matching TRBD1 (6 bases). Per the germline V gene, CDR1 is SGHDT and CDR2 is YYEEEE. The CDR3 covers 13 residues. Trimming pared 4 bases from V and 2 bases from J, leaving 9 bases between. CDR3 bases: TGTGCCAGCAGCCCGACAGGCAACTATGGCTACACCTTC. It encodes CASSPTGNYGYTF. Using reference TRBV5-6 and TRBJ1-2 for the parts outside the CDR3, the full variable domain is DAGVTQSPTHLIKTRGQQVTLRCSPKSGHDTVSWYQQALGQGPQFIFQYYEEEERQRGNFPDRFSGHQFPNYSSELNVNALLLGDSALYLCASSPTGNYGYTFGSGTRLTVV.

This chain links TRBV28 with TRBJ2-3, with TRBD2 as a possible D gene (6 bases). Trimming left V 1 base short and J 0 bases short, with 17 bases between. The CDR3 runs 18 residues. Germline V gene data show CDR1 as MDHEN and CDR2 as SYDVKM. The CDR3 coding sequence is TGTGCCAGCAGTTTATTTATAAGCGGGCGCCGTAGCACAGATACGCAGTATTTT. The encoded protein is CASSLFISGRRSTDTQYF.

The chain carries TRBV9 and TRBJ2-6; 7 bases agree with TRBD2. The CDR3 totals 16 residues. After removal of 7 bases from V and 1 base from J, the junction contained 8 bases not matched to a gene. Germline-derived CDR1 and CDR2 are SGDLS and YYNGEE. CDR3 protein: CASRGVRRSGANVLTF. CDR3 DNA sequence: TGTGCCAGCCGGGGGGTTCGTCGATCTGGGGCCAACGTCCTGACTTTC. Combining the CDR3 with reference TRBV9 and TRBJ2-6 gives the whole variable domain DSGVTQTPKHLITATGQRVTLRCSPRSGDLSVYWYQQSLDQGLQFLIQYYNGEERAKGNILERFSAQQFPDLHSELNLSSLELGDSALYFCASRGVRRSGANVLTFGAGSRLTVL.

The J gene is TRBJ1-2, the V gene TRBV2; D possibly corresponds to TRBD1 (6 bases). Per the germline V gene, CDR1 is SNHLY and CDR2 is FYNNEI. Trimming pared 3 bases from V and 4 bases from J, leaving 15 bases between. This CDR3 region has 15 residues. CDR3 bases: TGTGCCAGCAGTGAGGCCTACAGGGCAGGCTATGGCTACACCTTC. Its translation is CASSEAYRAGYGYTF.

The chain recombines TRBV2 with TRBJ1-6, with D tentatively TRBD1 (6 bases). Germline loops: CDR1 SNHLY, CDR2 FYNNEI. The CDR3 consists of 11 residues. The germline V and J ends were trimmed by 6 bases and 13 bases, with 10 bases remaining between them. CDR3 protein: CASRAGQPLHF. CDR3 bases: TGTGCCAGCAGAGCAGGACAGCCCCTCCACTTT. The entire variable domain, with the rest obtained from reference TRBV2 and TRBJ1-6, is as follows: EPEVTQTPSHQVTQMGQEVILRCVPISNHLYFYWYRQILGQKVEFLVSFYNNEISEKSEIFDDQFSVERPDGSNFTLKIRSTKLEDSAMYFCASRAGQPLHFGNGTRLTVT.

The chain is built from TRBV18 and TRBJ1-1; 7 bases are shared with TRBD1. From germline, CDR1 is KGHSH and CDR2 LQKENI. V shed 5 bases and J 1 base; nucleotides not matched to a gene: 4. This CDR3 spans 14 amino acids. CDR3 protein: CASSSTGENTEAFF. The CDR3 coding sequence is TGTGCCAGCTCAAGCACAGGGGAGAACACTGAAGCTTTCTTT.

The chain employs TRBV27 and TRBJ1-3, with 9 positions matching TRBD1. The CDR3 extends over 16 amino acids. The J segment lost 0 bases and the V segment lost 4 bases, leaving 4 bases of the junction unmatched. Germline loops: CDR1 MNHEY, CDR2 SMNVEV (reference sequence). CDR3 protein: CASSWGTGSSGNTIYF. CDR3 nucleotide sequence: TGTGCCAGCAGTTGGGGGACAGGGAGCTCTGGAAACACCATATATTTT.

This chain uses TRBV5-4 with TRBJ1-2, with D possibly TRBD1 on 5 matching bases. Trimming took 0 bases from V and 4 from J, leaving 13 bases between them. The CDR3 is 15 residues long. Germline V CDR1 and CDR2: SGHNT, YYREEE (reference sequence). The CDR3 is CASSLGRQRAYGYTF. The CDR3 region has the DNA TGTGCCAGCAGCTTGGGCCGACAGCGAGCCTATGGCTACACCTTC.

The chain uses TRBV6-1 and TRBJ2-2, with TRBD2 identical over 9 bases. The V segment lost 2 bases and the J segment 6 bases; nucleotides outside the gene matches: 7. Germline V gene sequence: CDR1 MNHNS, CDR2 SASEGT. This CDR3 is built from 16 residues. The CDR3 loop reads CASSELAGPPAGELFF. The CDR3 DNA is TGTGCCAGCAGTGAACTAGCGGGACCTCCCGCCGGGGAGCTGTTTTTT.

The chain joins TRBV28 to TRBJ1-2; maybe TRBD1 (6 bases). CDR1 is MDHEN, CDR2 SYDVKM, per germline. The CDR3 is 14 residues long. With 5 bases removed from V and 2 bases from J, the gap between germline ends came to 12 bases. The CDR3, as DNA: TGTGCCAGCAGTGGACAGTTTCCGAACTATGGCTACACCTTC. Amino acid sequence: CASSGQFPNYGYTF.

In this sample, this clone turned up a few times. The chain links TRBV5-1 to TRBJ1-4; TRBD1 matches at 8 bases. The CDR3 has 18 residues. Germline loops: CDR1 SGHRS, CDR2 YFSETQ. The V segment lost 0 bases and the J segment 8 bases; nucleotides outside the gene matches: 15. The CDR3 sequence: CASSLAGAGGASREKLFF. CDR3 in DNA: TGCGCCAGCAGCTTGGCCGGGGCAGGGGGCGCGAGTCGAGAAAAACTGTTTTTT.